These T cell receptor beta chains were read from a single sample in a study of cytomegalovirus exposure and HLA in healthy donors. Generated by immunoSEQ multiplex PCR, the TCRdb table keeps only in-frame clones and is missing some. The data contain roughly 200,000 clones, around 90% of them seen just once; the ten biggest clones take up around 1%. Sequences were obtained from PBMCs. The receptor set was obtained from a boy between 2 and 10 years old in good health and CMV-seronegative. CDR3s include the opening cysteine and the closing phenylalanine or tryptophan. A D gene is named only where the DNA matches it firmly. Some rows mark clone size as missing; the rest say once, few, many or name a class of expanded clone.

- | TRBJ1-5 | TRBV18 | TRBD1 | TGTGCCAGCTCACCACAGAGAGACAGGGATGATCAGCCCCAGCATTTT | CASSPQRDRDDQPQHF
- | TRBJ2-1 | TRBV19 | - | TGTGCCAGTAGTATATGGGAGGAAGGCTACAATGAGCAGTTCTTC | CASSIWEEGYNEQFF
- | TRBJ2-5 | TRBV28 | TRBD1 | TGTGCCAGCAGTCTATCGGGACAGGCCACAGAGACCCAGTACTTC | CASSLSGQATETQYF
few | TRBJ2-5 | TRBV5-1 | - | TGCGCCAGCAGGGGGCCCTCGGAGACCCAGTACTTC | CASRGPSETQYF
- | TRBJ1-1 | TRBV19 | - | TGTGCCAGCGCTCGAGGGATGAACACTGAAGCTTTCTTT | CASARGMNTEAFF
- | TRBJ2-7 | TRBV9 | - | TGTGCCAGCAGCGTAGGGGACATCTCCTACGAGCAGTACTTC | CASSVGDISYEQYF
- | TRBJ2-3 | TRBV2 | TRBD1 | TGTGCCAGCAGAAGGACAGGGGGCACAGATACGCAGTATTTT | CASRRTGGTDTQYF
- | TRBJ1-4 | TRBV9 | - | TGTGCCAGCAGCGTAGGTGGCCAGATCAATGAAAAACTGTTTTTT | CASSVGGQINEKLFF
- | TRBJ2-4 | TRBV28 | TRBD1 | TGTGCCAGCGGGCTTACAGGGGTCAACATTCAGTACTTC | CASGLTGVNIQYF
- | TRBJ1-1 | TRBV5-1 | TRBD1 | TGCGCCAGCAGCTGGGACAGGGTGAGCGCTGAAGCTTTCTTT | CASSWDRVSAEAFF
- | TRBJ2-7 | TRBV19 | - | TGTGCCAGTAGTATAGACCGGCGGGACAGCTCGAGTGAGCAGTACTTC | CASSIDRRDSSSEQYF
- | TRBJ2-3 | TRBV9 | - | TGTGCCAGCAGCGACTACGGAGATACGCAGTATTTT | CASSDYGDTQYF
- | TRBJ1-4 | TRBV28 | - | TGTGCCAGCAGTTTGACGGGATCTGAAAAACTGTTTTTT | CASSLTGSEKLFF
- | TRBJ2-7 | TRBV4-1 | TRBD2 | TGCGCCAGCAGCCAGGGAGGGCCCCTGAGGGAGCAGTACTTC | CASSQGGPLREQYF
- | TRBJ1-5 | TRBV6-1 | TRBD1 | TGTGCCAGCAGTGAACCGCGGAGAGGACAGGGGTTTGGTCAGCCCCAGCATTTT | CASSEPRRGQGFGQPQHF
- | TRBJ1-3 | TRBV6-5 | - | TGTGCCAGCAGTTACTCCGAGAATGCTGGAAACACCATATATTTT | CASSYSENAGNTIYF
- | TRBJ2-1 | TRBV11-3 | - | TGTGCCAGCAGCCAGGGCAGGGGTTCCTACAATGAGCAGTTCTTC | CASSQGRGSYNEQFF
- | TRBJ2-1 | TRBV5-1 | - | TGCGCCAGCAGCCCTACTACAAACCCTTACAATGAGCAGTTCTTC | CASSPTTNPYNEQFF
- | TRBJ1-6 | TRBV4-1 | - | TGCGCCAGCAGCCGGCGACTGGAGGGGAAAGAGAAAAAGTTACTTACAAATTCACCCCTCCACTTT | CASSRRLEGKEKKLLTNSPLHF
- | TRBJ1-2 | TRBV7-9 | - | TGTGCCAGCAGCTTACGCGAGGGTATGGATGGCTACACCTTC | CASSLREGMDGYTF
- | TRBJ2-5 | TRBV13 | - | TGTGCCAGCAGCTTAGCCAGGTTTGAGCAGTACTTC | CASSLARFEQYF
- | TRBJ1-2 | TRBV6-1 | TRBD1 | TGTGCCAGCAGTGGGGACAGTTCCTATGGCTCCACCTTC | CASSGDSSYGSTF
- | TRBJ2-1 | TRBV7-7 | - | TGTGCCAGCAGCGCGCCCCCGGGCTACAATGAGCAGTTCTTC | CASSAPPGYNEQFF
- | TRBJ2-7 | TRBV15 | - | TGTGCCACCAGCAGACGTGTGAGCTCCTACGAGCAGTACTTC | CATSRRVSSYEQYF
- | TRBJ2-2 | TRBV6-1 | - | TGTGCCAGCAAGGTGCAGGGAACGAACACCGGGGAGCTGTTTTTT | CASKVQGTNTGELFF
- | TRBJ2-3 | TRBV6-1 | TRBD2 | TGTGCCAGCAGTGCGGGGGGGTGGCCAGATACGCAGTATTTT | CASSAGGWPDTQYF
- | TRBJ2-5 | TRBV5-4 | TRBD2 | TGTGCCAGCAGCCGGACTAGCGGGAGGGAAGAGACCCAGTACTTC | CASSRTSGREETQYF
- | TRBJ1-5 | TRBV18 | - | TGTGCCAGCTCACGCTCCGGACACCGGTTGGATAATCAGCCCCAGCATTTT | CASSRSGHRLDNQPQHF
- | TRBJ1-1 | TRBV6-1 | - | TGTGCCAGCAGTTCCGGGGACACTGAAGCTTTCTTT | CASSSGDTEAFF
- | TRBJ2-3 | TRBV30 | TRBD2 | TGTGCCTGGAGTCCCCCCCGGGCTAGCGGGGATTTAGATACGCAGTATTTT | CAWSPPRASGDLDTQYF
- | TRBJ2-3 | TRBV5-4 | TRBD1 | TGTGCCAGCAGCCCGGGACAGGGACCAGATACGCAGTATTTT | CASSPGQGPDTQYF
- | TRBJ2-3 | TRBV27 | TRBD1 | TGTGCCAGCACGGGACAGGGGACCACAGATACGCAGTATTTT | CASTGQGTTDTQYF
once | TRBJ1-5 | TRBV5-8 | - | TGTGCCAGCTCTCACAGGGCCTCAAGCAATCAGCCCCAGCATTTT | CASSHRASSNQPQHF
- | TRBJ1-1 | TRBV19 | - | TGTGCCAGTACCTCCGGAACAGTGAACACTGAAGCTTTCTTT | CASTSGTVNTEAFF
- | TRBJ2-5 | TRBV6-6 | - | TGTGCCAGCAGACGACAGTTTGGAGAGACCCAGTACTTC | CASRRQFGETQYF
- | TRBJ2-1 | TRBV7-6 | TRBD2 | TGTGCCAGCAGCTTAGCCCCGAGCGGGAGGGCCTACAATGAGCAGTTCTTC | CASSLAPSGRAYNEQFF
- | TRBJ2-3 | TRBV28 | TRBD1 | TGTGCCAGCAGTTCCGCCGGGACAGGGAGCACAGATACGCAGTATTTT | CASSSAGTGSTDTQYF
- | TRBJ2-3 | TRBV30 | TRBD1 | TGTGCCTGGAGTCTAACAGGGGCTAGCACAGATACGCAGTATTTT | CAWSLTGASTDTQYF
once | TRBJ1-6 | TRBV19 | - | TGTGCCAGTAGTATTATCGGGAATTCACCCCTCCACTTT | CASSIIGNSPLHF
- | TRBJ2-7 | TRBV28 | - | TGTGCCAGCAGTCGACAGAGCCCCTACGAGCAGTACTTC | CASSRQSPYEQYF
- | TRBJ1-1 | TRBV5-8 | TRBD1 | TGTGCCAGCACCTCGCACGGACAGGGTGGGTTGGACACTGAAGCTTTCTTT | CASTSHGQGGLDTEAFF
- | TRBJ1-2 | TRBV28 | - | TGTGCCAGTTTAACCCCGACAGCTAACTATGGCTACACCTTC | CASLTPTANYGYTF
- | TRBJ1-4 | TRBV6-1 | TRBD1 | TGTGCCAGCAGCATAGGGACAGGCCTTAATGAAAAACTGTTTTTT | CASSIGTGLNEKLFF
- | TRBJ2-7 | TRBV6-1 | TRBD1 | TGTGCCAGTCTAAAGTGGGGGACAGGGGGGCAAGAGCAGTACTTC | CASLKWGTGGQEQYF
- | TRBJ2-3 | TRBV6-1 | - | TGTGCCAGCAGTGAATCGGGGATAGATACGCAGTATTTT | CASSESGIDTQYF
- | TRBJ1-3 | TRBV4-1 | - | TGCGCCAGCAGCCAAGACGATATAGGGGCCTCCTCTGGAAACACCATATATTTT | CASSQDDIGASSGNTIYF